Listed below are T cell receptor beta chains from one sample, sequenced in a study of blood T cells in healthy people across ages. One entry per CDR3 protein, called by TCRdb with MiXCR from the 5' RACE reads. The sample yields 800,000 to 1,000,000 distinct CDR3 sequences, 45% to 50% seen once. Sequencing used blood. Source of these receptors: a man younger than 45 in good health. The CDR3 runs from the conserved cysteine through the conserved F or W. Each record gives: CDR3 protein, CDR3 DNA, V gene, clone size, J gene, D gene, CDR3 length. A D gene is named only where the DNA matches it firmly. Rows may omit the clone size; those that give it use once, few, many or a size class.

cdr3_aa: CASSYVGVRIEAFF; cdr3_nt: TGTGCCAGCAGTTACGTAGGAGTGAGAATTGAAGCTTTCTTT; v_call: TRBV6-2/TRBV6-3; clone_size: NA; j_call: TRBJ1-1; d_call: NA; cdr3_length: 14
cdr3_aa: CASTVLAGDGTDTQYF; cdr3_nt: TGTGCCAGCACCGTCCTAGCGGGGGATGGCACAGATACGCAGTATTTT; v_call: TRBV6-5; clone_size: NA; j_call: TRBJ2-3; d_call: TRBD2; cdr3_length: 16
cdr3_aa: CASSLRAYNEQFF; cdr3_nt: TGTGCCAGCAGCTTGAGAGCTTACAATGAGCAGTTCTTC; v_call: TRBV5-8; clone_size: many; j_call: TRBJ2-1; d_call: NA; cdr3_length: 13
cdr3_aa: CASSFLGTESYEQYF; cdr3_nt: TGTGCCAGCAGTTTCCTCGGGACGGAGTCCTACGAGCAGTACTTC; v_call: TRBV6-5; clone_size: NA; j_call: TRBJ2-7; d_call: NA; cdr3_length: 15
cdr3_aa: CASSLVGTDPYNEQFF; cdr3_nt: TGCGCCAGCAGCTTGGTAGGGACAGACCCCTACAATGAGCAGTTCTTC; v_call: TRBV5-1; clone_size: NA; j_call: TRBJ2-1; d_call: TRBD1; cdr3_length: 16
cdr3_aa: CAISDQAGGPFEQYF; cdr3_nt: TGTGCCATCAGTGATCAGGCGGGGGGGCCCTTCGAGCAGTACTTC; v_call: TRBV10-3; clone_size: NA; j_call: TRBJ2-7; d_call: TRBD2; cdr3_length: 15
cdr3_aa: CASSVDRGNEKLFF; cdr3_nt: TGTGCCAGCAGTGTGGACAGGGGAAATGAAAAACTGTTTTTT; v_call: TRBV5-6; clone_size: few; j_call: TRBJ1-4; d_call: TRBD1; cdr3_length: 14
cdr3_aa: CSALEGGTNYGYTF; cdr3_nt: TGCAGTGCTCTCGAGGGGGGGACTAACTATGGCTACACCTTC; v_call: TRBV20-1; clone_size: NA; j_call: TRBJ1-2; d_call: NA; cdr3_length: 14
cdr3_aa: CASRDRQGNYGYTF; cdr3_nt: TGTGCCAGCAGGGACCGACAGGGAAACTATGGCTACACCTTC; v_call: TRBV6-5; clone_size: many; j_call: TRBJ1-2; d_call: TRBD1; cdr3_length: 14
cdr3_aa: CASSPLAGSYEQYF; cdr3_nt: TGTGCCAGCAGTCCACTAGCGGGTTCCTACGAGCAGTACTTC; v_call: TRBV27; clone_size: few; j_call: TRBJ2-7; d_call: TRBD2; cdr3_length: 14
cdr3_aa: CSARDQGRGGTEAFF; cdr3_nt: TGCAGTGCTAGAGATCAGGGCAGGGGGGGTACTGAAGCTTTCTTT; v_call: TRBV20-1; clone_size: once; j_call: TRBJ1-1; d_call: TRBD1; cdr3_length: 15
cdr3_aa: CASSYRSNTQYF; cdr3_nt: TGTGCCAGCAGTTATCGCTCTAATACGCAGTATTTT; v_call: TRBV6-6; clone_size: once; j_call: TRBJ2-3; d_call: NA; cdr3_length: 12
cdr3_aa: CASSSRSPYNEQFF; cdr3_nt: TGTGCCAGCAGTTCTAGGTCCCCCTACAATGAGCAGTTCTTC; v_call: TRBV2; clone_size: NA; j_call: TRBJ2-1; d_call: NA; cdr3_length: 14
cdr3_aa: CASSLETGVNSPLHF; cdr3_nt: TGCGCCAGCAGCCTAGAGACAGGGGTTAATTCACCCCTCCACTTT; v_call: TRBV4-1; clone_size: NA; j_call: TRBJ1-6; d_call: TRBD1; cdr3_length: 15
cdr3_aa: CASSPVVSAKKETQYF; cdr3_nt: TGTGCCAGCTCACCGGTCGTGTCGGCAAAAAAAGAGACCCAGTACTTC; v_call: TRBV18; clone_size: NA; j_call: TRBJ2-5; d_call: NA; cdr3_length: 16
cdr3_aa: CASSRVAGGVNEQFF; cdr3_nt: TGTGCCAGCAGCCGTGTGGCGGGGGGAGTCAATGAGCAGTTCTTC; v_call: TRBV7-9; clone_size: NA; j_call: TRBJ2-1; d_call: TRBD2; cdr3_length: 15
cdr3_aa: CASKVTGQGEIGYTF; cdr3_nt: TGTGCCAGCAAGGTCACCGGACAGGGAGAGATAGGCTACACCTTC; v_call: TRBV12-3/TRBV12-4; clone_size: few; j_call: TRBJ1-2; d_call: TRBD1; cdr3_length: 15
cdr3_aa: CATSDRGDITDTQYF; cdr3_nt: TGTGCCACCAGTGATCGAGGGGATATAACAGATACGCAGTATTTT; v_call: TRBV24-1; clone_size: few; j_call: TRBJ2-3; d_call: NA; cdr3_length: 15
cdr3_aa: CASSLEGQGRRSYEQYF; cdr3_nt: TGTGCCAGCAGCTTGGAGGGACAGGGGCGTCGGTCCTACGAGCAGTACTTC; v_call: TRBV5-6; clone_size: few; j_call: TRBJ2-7; d_call: TRBD1; cdr3_length: 17
cdr3_aa: CSVQTGGTYNEQFF; cdr3_nt: TGCAGCGTTCAGACAGGGGGAACGTACAATGAGCAGTTCTTC; v_call: TRBV29-1; clone_size: NA; j_call: TRBJ2-1; d_call: TRBD1; cdr3_length: 14
cdr3_aa: CASSLQEYRGRGNKNIQYF; cdr3_nt: TGTGCCAGCAGCTTACAAGAATACAGGGGGCGCGGGAATAAAAACATTCAGTACTTC; v_call: TRBV5-5; clone_size: few; j_call: TRBJ2-4; d_call: TRBD1; cdr3_length: 19
cdr3_aa: CASSKNRGTCEAFF; cdr3_nt: TGTGCCAGCAGCAAAAACAGAGGGACATGTGAAGCTTTCTTT; v_call: TRBV21-1; clone_size: NA; j_call: TRBJ1-1; d_call: NA; cdr3_length: 14
cdr3_aa: CASSQEAGATEAFF; cdr3_nt: TGTGCCAGCAGCCAAGAAGCCGGGGCCACTGAAGCTTTCTTT; v_call: TRBV3-1; clone_size: NA; j_call: TRBJ1-1; d_call: NA; cdr3_length: 14
cdr3_aa: CASRRTSGGAENEQFF; cdr3_nt: TGCGCCAGCAGAAGGACTAGCGGGGGCGCCGAGAATGAGCAGTTCTTC; v_call: TRBV5-1; clone_size: many; j_call: TRBJ2-1; d_call: TRBD2; cdr3_length: 16
cdr3_aa: CASSPGQGTNEQFF; cdr3_nt: TGTGCCAGTTCCCCGGGACAGGGGACCAATGAGCAGTTCTTC; v_call: TRBV6-1; clone_size: few; j_call: TRBJ2-1; d_call: TRBD1; cdr3_length: 14
cdr3_aa: CASRARGLGNQPQHF; cdr3_nt: TGTGCCAGCAGGGCCAGGGGGCTCGGGAATCAGCCCCAGCATTTT; v_call: TRBV12-3/TRBV12-4; clone_size: NA; j_call: TRBJ1-5; d_call: TRBD1; cdr3_length: 15
cdr3_aa: CASSVHRGSYGYTF; cdr3_nt: TGTGCCAGCAGTGTTCACAGGGGTAGCTATGGCTACACCTTC; v_call: TRBV25-1; clone_size: NA; j_call: TRBJ1-2; d_call: TRBD1; cdr3_length: 14
cdr3_aa: CASSSWGTGYTF; cdr3_nt: TGTGCCAGCAGTTCCTGGGGGACTGGCTACACCTTC; v_call: TRBV6-5; clone_size: NA; j_call: TRBJ1-2; d_call: NA; cdr3_length: 12
cdr3_aa: CSVEDWVYASETQYF; cdr3_nt: TGCAGCGTTGAAGATTGGGTCTATGCCTCGGAGACCCAGTACTTC; v_call: TRBV29-1; clone_size: NA; j_call: TRBJ2-5; d_call: NA; cdr3_length: 15
cdr3_aa: CASSEAPYGYTF; cdr3_nt: TGTGCCAGCAGTGAAGCACCATATGGCTACACCTTC; v_call: TRBV6-1; clone_size: once; j_call: TRBJ1-2; d_call: NA; cdr3_length: 12
cdr3_aa: CASSPQTSREAFF; cdr3_nt: TGTGCCAGCAGCCCGCAGACAAGTCGTGAAGCTTTCTTT; v_call: TRBV7-2; clone_size: NA; j_call: TRBJ1-1; d_call: NA; cdr3_length: 13
cdr3_aa: CASSELPGGNQPQHF; cdr3_nt: TGTGCCAGCAGTGAACTTCCGGGGGGCAATCAGCCCCAGCATTTT; v_call: TRBV6-1; clone_size: NA; j_call: TRBJ1-5; d_call: NA; cdr3_length: 15
cdr3_aa: CASRTGTTNTGELFF; cdr3_nt: TGTGCCAGTCGGACAGGGACGACGAACACCGGGGAGCTGTTTTTT; v_call: TRBV28; clone_size: NA; j_call: TRBJ2-2; d_call: TRBD1; cdr3_length: 15
cdr3_aa: CASSLWSRAQETQYF; cdr3_nt: TGTGCCAGCAGCTTATGGTCCAGAGCCCAAGAGACCCAGTACTTC; v_call: TRBV7-9; clone_size: NA; j_call: TRBJ2-5; d_call: NA; cdr3_length: 15
cdr3_aa: CASSLSGVGGYTF; cdr3_nt: TGTGCCAGCAGCTTGTCAGGGGTTGGTGGCTACACCTTC; v_call: TRBV5-5; clone_size: many; j_call: TRBJ1-2; d_call: NA; cdr3_length: 13
cdr3_aa: CASQIFGGSFPEAFF; cdr3_nt: TGTGCCAGCCAGATATTCGGGGGATCATTCCCTGAAGCTTTCTTT; v_call: TRBV6-5; clone_size: NA; j_call: TRBJ1-1; d_call: NA; cdr3_length: 15
cdr3_aa: CASNLEGAEYQPQHF; cdr3_nt: TGTGCCAGCAACTTAGAAGGGGCAGAATATCAGCCCCAGCATTTT; v_call: TRBV9; clone_size: few; j_call: TRBJ1-5; d_call: NA; cdr3_length: 15
cdr3_aa: CSAIKREGNTEAFF; cdr3_nt: TGCAGTGCCATCAAACGGGAGGGCAACACTGAAGCTTTCTTT; v_call: TRBV20-1; clone_size: NA; j_call: TRBJ1-1; d_call: NA; cdr3_length: 14
cdr3_aa: CSVEGSTGFLRETQYF; cdr3_nt: TGCAGCGTTGAAGGTTCGACAGGGTTCTTAAGAGAGACCCAGTACTTC; v_call: TRBV29-1; clone_size: few; j_call: TRBJ2-5; d_call: TRBD1; cdr3_length: 16
cdr3_aa: CSAAKTSGNEQFF; cdr3_nt: TGCAGTGCTGCCAAGACTAGCGGCAATGAGCAGTTCTTC; v_call: TRBV20-1; clone_size: few; j_call: TRBJ2-1; d_call: TRBD2; cdr3_length: 13
cdr3_aa: CASSWTGGRGYGYTF; cdr3_nt: TGTGCCAGCAGCTGGACAGGGGGCAGGGGCTATGGCTACACCTTC; v_call: TRBV5-8; clone_size: NA; j_call: TRBJ1-2; d_call: TRBD1; cdr3_length: 15
cdr3_aa: CASSPILYTGELFF; cdr3_nt: TGTGCCAGCAGTCCTATATTATACACCGGGGAGCTGTTTTTT; v_call: TRBV28; clone_size: once; j_call: TRBJ2-2; d_call: NA; cdr3_length: 14
cdr3_aa: CASSYKAGRTNQPQHF; cdr3_nt: TGTGCCAGCAGTTACAAGGCCGGACGAACGAATCAGCCCCAGCATTTT; v_call: TRBV6-5; clone_size: few; j_call: TRBJ1-5; d_call: NA; cdr3_length: 16
cdr3_aa: CVSSFQSNYGYTF; cdr3_nt: TGTGTCAGCAGCTTCCAGAGTAACTATGGCTACACCTTC; v_call: TRBV5-5; clone_size: NA; j_call: TRBJ1-2; d_call: NA; cdr3_length: 13
cdr3_aa: CAISERTGGLREQFF; cdr3_nt: TGTGCCATCAGTGAGAGGACAGGGGGATTAAGGGAGCAGTTCTTC; v_call: TRBV10-3; clone_size: once; j_call: TRBJ2-1; d_call: TRBD1; cdr3_length: 15
cdr3_aa: CSARPLAGGAGDTQYF; cdr3_nt: TGCAGTGCTAGGCCCCTAGCGGGGGGTGCGGGGGATACGCAGTATTTT; v_call: TRBV20-1; clone_size: NA; j_call: TRBJ2-3; d_call: TRBD2; cdr3_length: 16
cdr3_aa: CASSYRTSGADTQYF; cdr3_nt: TGTGCCAGCAGTTACAGGACTAGCGGTGCAGATACGCAGTATTTT; v_call: TRBV6-5; clone_size: once; j_call: TRBJ2-3; d_call: TRBD2; cdr3_length: 15
cdr3_aa: CSARSSGGLQQFF; cdr3_nt: TGCAGTGCTAGATCCTCAGGAGGTCTACAGCAGTTCTTC; v_call: TRBV20-1; clone_size: few; j_call: TRBJ2-1; d_call: NA; cdr3_length: 13
cdr3_aa: CSAPDSLGKNIQYF; cdr3_nt: TGCAGTGCTCCCGACTCGCTGGGCAAAAACATTCAGTACTTC; v_call: TRBV20-1; clone_size: NA; j_call: TRBJ2-4; d_call: NA; cdr3_length: 14